Sequencing of this T cell receptor beta chain was carried out in a study of blood T cells in healthy people across ages. CDR3 length: 12 amino acids. The germline gives CDR1 SNHLY, CDR2 FYNNEI. Donor samples were obtained from healthy Caucasian individuals from Russia, aged about 6 to 90. Then a second PCR, running roughly 7 to 11 cycles, was carried out with a sample-barcoded 5' primer and a J-beta primer mix. A template-switch adaptor containing 12 random nucleotides labeled each cDNA molecule. TCRdb ran MiXCR on the 5' RACE reads and lists one entry per CDR3 protein. This repertoire shows about 1.7 million distinct CDR3 sequences, about 30% found once; its top ten account for around 7.7%.

This TCR was recovered from a woman aged 30 to 39 in good health. The sequencing input was blood. The rearrangement links TRBV2 to TRBJ2-7, with a tentative D call TRBD2 (6 bases). TRBJ2-5 explains the end of the DNA better; the J call may be wrong. The CDR3 loop is CASGGGFGTQYF. DNA for the CDR3: TGTGCCAGCGGTGGGGGGTTCGGGACCCAGTACTTC.